The T cell receptor beta chain under discussion was sequenced for a study of shared clonotypes between healthy human individuals. This CDR3 is built from 13 residues. CDR1 SEHNR and CDR2 FQNEAQ come from the germline V gene (reference sequence). Trimming took off 5 bases at V and 8 bases at J, with 13 bases between the two ends. Original processing notes: ImmunoSEQ supplied junction-only sequences lacking quality scores, so filtering was different. Some clones are missing from TCRdb's copy, which holds only in-frame ones; the method was immunoSEQ multiplex PCR. D and trimming come from the DNA, and the V and J calls and clone size come from that table. The sample has under 600,000 clones, 95% to 98% seen once; the top ten hold approximately 0.33%. It was CD45RO-negative cells, positively selected for CCR7, that made up naive CD8 cells, with terminally differentiated effector memory CD45RA+ cells excluded.

This clone was seen a single time. Its antigen is not known. Overall study results and limits: Some naive CD4 clonotypes, 4% to 6%, turned up in common across a handful of donors.

The origin of this receptor is a man aged 25-40 years in good health. The sequencing sample was made of naive CD8+ T cells sorted from blood. This chain connects TRBV7-9 to TRBJ2-1; D gene uncertain. The CDR3 spells CASSLAGGDEQFF. The CDR3 DNA sequence: TGTGCCAGCAGCCTGGCTGGTGGGGATGAGCAGTTCTTC.